Detailed here is one T cell receptor beta chain. Its antigen is currently unknown. Treatment: 15 to 20 received Ad26.COV2.S at low or high dose, single or two shots; about 5 received placebo; per-sample allocation not given. Sampling occurred on day 63 after the first vaccine or placebo injection. The sample is drawn from a study of Ad26.COV2.S vaccination and SARS-CoV-2 variants. Overall study: Donor allocation was to the COV1001 Ad26.COV2.S trial arm. Doses of Ad26.COV2.S were injected into muscle once or twice, 56 days apart.

Study-wide results and caveats: Breadth of non-spike TCRs did not differ between vaccinees and placebo recipients.

Germline trimming cut 5 bases from V and 1 base from J; bases unmatched to any gene: 7. CDR1 SGHTA and CDR2 FQGNSA come from the germline V gene. The CDR3 contains 15 residues. Libraries were prepared by immunoSEQ multiplex PCR; TCRdb keeps only in-frame clonotypes and omits some of them. The sample holds some 420,000 clones; around 87% are singletons and the top ten take approximately 4%. The chain uses TRBV7-2 and TRBJ2-7, with TRBD1 matching over 8 bases. The sample here was peripheral blood, taken in a trial of Ad26.COV2.S vaccine versus placebo. This sequence was found in a person between 18 and 60 years old who received the Ad26.COV2.S COVID-19 vaccine or a placebo. The CDR3 is CASSLDRGSSYEQYF. The CDR3 DNA is TGTGCCAGCAGCCTAGACAGGGGATCATCCTACGAGCAGTACTTC.